Following are 17 T cell receptor beta chains from one sample sequenced in a study of cytomegalovirus exposure and HLA in healthy donors. PCR was performed using 60 Vbeta and 13 Jbeta primers. Repertoires were generated with immunoSEQ multiplex PCR, while TCRdb's copy carries only in-frame clones and drops some. This sample's table reports some 75,000 clones. Sequences were obtained from PBMCs. These receptors were taken from a boy aged 5-17 years in good health and CMV-seronegative.

The CDR3 DNA reads as TGTGCCAGCAGCCTGGACAGCAACTATGGCTACACCTTC. This codes for CASSLDSNYGYTF. V is TRBV6-6 and J is TRBJ1-2; the D gene is possibly TRBD1 (6 bases). Trimming pared 6 bases from V and 2 bases from J, leaving 10 bases between. Germline lookup yields CDR1 MNHNY and CDR2 SVGAGI (reference sequence). This CDR3 region has 13 residues.

The V gene is TRBV19, the J gene TRBJ1-4, with 8 nucleotides matching TRBD1. Trimming cost V 7 bases and J 7 bases; bases outside gene matches: 11. CDR1 and CDR2 (germline): LNHDA, SQIVND (reference sequence). This CDR3 contains 15 residues. In nucleotides, the CDR3 is TGTGCCAGTACTCTCAAGGACAGGGTTGGTGAAAAACTGTTTTTT. It translates to CASTLKDRVGEKLFF.

The rearrangement joins TRBV20-1 to TRBJ1-3; D is unresolved. Germline V gives CDR1 DFQATT, CDR2 SNEGSKA (reference sequence). V was clipped by 6 bases and J by 4 bases, with 7 bases between them. The CDR3 runs to 11 residues. The CDR3 is CSAGVGNTIYF. For the CDR3, the DNA is TGCAGTGCCGGGGTGGGAAACACCATATATTTT.

The chain employs TRBV18 and TRBJ1-1, with 8 bases matching TRBD1. V was clipped by 6 bases and J by 6 bases; unmatched bases: 18. From germline, CDR1 is KGHSH and CDR2 LQKENI. This CDR3 spans 17 amino acids. DNA for the CDR3: TGTGCCAGCTCTCAGTGGGGGACAGGATCAATGGGCGCTGAAGCTTTCTTT. Translated, it gives CASSQWGTGSMGAEAFF.

This clone is medium-sized by frequency. This chain uses TRBV4-3 with TRBJ1-4; 9 bases are a match to TRBD1. The CDR3 runs 15 residues. The V segment lost 4 bases and the J segment 8 bases; nucleotides outside the gene matches: 8. The germline gives CDR1 LGHNA, CDR2 YSLEER. In nucleotides, the CDR3 is TGCGCCAGCAGCCGGAGGACAGGGGAGGACGAAAAACTGTTTTTT. Protein product: CASSRRTGEDEKLFF.

The chain has TRBV10-3 and TRBJ1-1, with 7 positions matching TRBD1. The length of the CDR3 is 14 residues. Germline V lookup: CDR1 ENHRY, CDR2 SYGVKD. Trimming took 6 bases from V and 4 from J; bases not matched to a gene: 8. The chain's CDR3 is CAISGTAASTEAFF. The CDR3, as DNA: TGTGCCATCAGCGGGACAGCCGCCTCCACTGAAGCTTTCTTT.

V is TRBV4-1 and J is TRBJ2-7; possible D gene TRBD2, 7 bases. Trimming shortened V by 1 base and J by 2 bases, and 12 bases separated the two germline ends. The CDR3 is 15 residues long. Looked up from germline, CDR1 is MGHRA and CDR2 is YSYEKL. CDR3 DNA sequence: TGCGCCAGCAGCCAAGGTCAGGGGAGGGCCTACGAGCAGTACTTC. Residues: CASSQGQGRAYEQYF.

The chain combines TRBV12-5 with TRBJ2-7, with D perhaps TRBD1 (6 bases). Looked up from germline, CDR1 is LGHNT and CDR2 is FRNRAP. The CDR3 is 16 residues long. The germline V and J ends were trimmed by 1 base and 0 bases, with 13 bases remaining between them. CDR3 nucleotides: TGTGCTAGTGGTTTGGCTTACCCGGACAGCTCCTACGAGCAGTACTTC. Its protein product is CASGLAYPDSSYEQYF. Combining the CDR3 with reference TRBV12-5 and TRBJ2-7 gives the whole variable domain DARVTQTPRHKVTEMGQEVTMRCQPILGHNTVFWYRQTMMQGLELLAYFRNRAPLDDSGMPKDRFSAEMPDATLATLKIQPSEPRDSAVYFCASGLAYPDSSYEQYFGPGTRLTVT.

V gene TRBV5-1 combines with J gene TRBJ2-7; D perhaps matches TRBD2 (6 bases). V gave up 4 bases and J gave up 7 bases, with 24 bases separating them. Germline V gene sequence: CDR1 SGHRS, CDR2 YFSETQ. The CDR3 has 16 amino acids. The DNA of the CDR3 is TGCGCCAGCAGCCAAACCGGGAGTCCGTCGCCTTGGGAGCAGTACTTC. Protein sequence: CASSQTGSPSPWEQYF.

This chain connects TRBV4-2 to TRBJ2-1, with 7 bases that match TRBD2. The CDR3 loop spans 19 amino acids. CDR1 is LGHNA, CDR2 YNFKEQ, per germline. The V segment lost 0 bases and the J segment 2 bases; nucleotides outside the gene matches: 13. In DNA form, the CDR3 reads TGTGCCAGCAGCCAAGATCAGGTTGAGGGAGGGCGAACCTACAATGAGCAGTTCTTC. The encoded protein is CASSQDQVEGGRTYNEQFF.

The gene calls are TRBV2 and TRBJ1-5; 11 bases map to TRBD1. V shed 7 bases, J shed 6 bases, and the junction held 5 bases outside the gene matches. The V gene's germline CDR1 is SNHLY and CDR2 FYNNEI. The CDR3 totals 14 residues. CDR3 coding DNA: TGTGCCAGCACCGGACAGGGGGCTGCTCAGCCCCAGCATTTT. Its protein is CASTGQGAAQPQHF.

The rearrangement links TRBV19 to TRBJ2-3, with 9 bases lining up with TRBD1. The length of the CDR3 is 14 residues. Trimming cost V 6 bases and J 5 bases; bases outside gene matches: 6. From germline, CDR1 is LNHDA and CDR2 SQIVND (reference sequence). CDR3 DNA sequence: TGTGCCAGTAGGGACAGGGGTGCAAAAGATACGCAGTATTTT. Residues: CASRDRGAKDTQYF.

V gene TRBV25-1 combines with J gene TRBJ1-1, with D possibly TRBD1 on 6 matching bases. V lost 7 bases, J lost 3 bases, and 15 bases lay in between. This CDR3 is 14 amino acids long. Germline assignment: CDR1 MGHDK and CDR2 SYGVNS. The CDR3 is CASTPGGADTEAFF. CDR3 sequence (DNA): TGTGCCAGCACCCCTGGGGGGGCTGACACTGAAGCTTTCTTT. Full variable domain (rest looked up from reference TRBV25-1 and TRBJ1-1): EADIYQTPRYLVIGTGKKITLECSQTMGHDKMYWYQQDPGMELHLIHYSYGVNSTEKGDLSSESTVSRIRTEHFPLTLESARPSHTSQYLCASTPGGADTEAFFGQGTRLTVV.

The chain carries TRBV6-5 and TRBJ2-3; 11 bases fit TRBD2. Germline V CDR1 and CDR2: MNHEY, SVGAGI. This CDR3 has 16 amino acids. Trimming removed 4 bases from V and 6 bases from J; junction bases left unmatched: 9. The CDR3 DNA follows: TGTGCCAGCAGTTTTAGCGGGAGGGCCAGGTCGGATACGCAGTATTTT. This codes for CASSFSGRARSDTQYF.

The V call is TRBV4-2, the J call TRBJ2-1; 9 nucleotides line up with TRBD1. CDR3 length: 17 amino acids. The V and J ends lost 3 bases and 7 bases, in that order; junction bases with no gene match: 13. Germline CDR1 and CDR2: LGHNA and YNFKEQ. This CDR3 is CASSQYPGQGRFNEQFF. CDR3 DNA sequence: TGTGCCAGCAGCCAGTATCCGGGACAGGGTAGGTTTAATGAGCAGTTCTTC.

CDR3 in DNA: TGTGCCAGCAGAGGACGGGACTACAATGAGCAGTTCTTC. Protein product: CASRGRDYNEQFF. The chain has TRBV6-1 and TRBJ2-1, with a tentative D call TRBD2 (5 bases). Germline V gene lookup returns CDR1 MNHNS and CDR2 SASEGT. This CDR3 region has 13 residues. Trimming took off 6 bases at V and 3 bases at J, with 9 bases between the two ends.

For this clone: The germline gene is not matched at one end of the junction; a read error may be the cause. This chain connects TRBV29-1 to TRBJ2-1, with D possibly matching TRBD1 (6 bases). There are 13 residues in the CDR3. Germline CDR1 and CDR2: SQVTM and ANQGSEA. The CDR3 loop is CSATGSSDNEQFF. The DNA of the CDR3 is TGCAGCGCAACAGGGAGCTCCGACAATGAGCAGTTCTTC.